The present T cell receptor beta chain was sequenced within a study of blood T cells in healthy people across ages. With 4 bases clipped from V and 5 bases from J, the junction kept 12 bases outside the gene matches. The CDR3 is made up of 16 amino acids. Germline V gene lookup returns CDR1 SEHNR and CDR2 FQNEAQ (reference sequence). As to this clonotype: The antigen remains unidentified.

General study points: PBMCs were not sorted, which prevented a conclusive comparison of naive versus antigen-experienced cells.

With a J-beta primer mix and a sample-barcoded 5' primer, a second PCR ran 7 to 11 cycles. TCRdb re-called the 5' RACE reads with MiXCR, one entry per CDR3 protein. The sample records about 1.4 million distinct CDR3 sequences, 55% to 75% being singletons. This receptor was taken from a man younger than 35 in good health. The chain couples TRBV7-9 to TRBJ2-7; TRBD1 agrees at 9 bases. Material: blood. CDR3 bases: TGTGCCAGCAGCTCCCGCCCGGGACAGGGTAAGGACGAGCAGTACTTC. It encodes CASSSRPGQGKDEQYF.